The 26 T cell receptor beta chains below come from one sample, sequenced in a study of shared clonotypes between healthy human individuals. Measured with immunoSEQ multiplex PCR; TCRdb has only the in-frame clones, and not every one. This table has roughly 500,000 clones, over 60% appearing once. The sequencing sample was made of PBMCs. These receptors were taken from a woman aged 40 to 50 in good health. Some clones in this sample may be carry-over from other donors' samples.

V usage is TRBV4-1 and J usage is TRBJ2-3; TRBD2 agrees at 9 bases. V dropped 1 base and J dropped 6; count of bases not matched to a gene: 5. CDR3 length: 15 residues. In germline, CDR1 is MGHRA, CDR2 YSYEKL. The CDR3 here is CASSQVVAGVDTQYF. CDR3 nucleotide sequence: TGCGCCAGCAGCCAAGTAGTAGCGGGAGTTGATACGCAGTATTTT.

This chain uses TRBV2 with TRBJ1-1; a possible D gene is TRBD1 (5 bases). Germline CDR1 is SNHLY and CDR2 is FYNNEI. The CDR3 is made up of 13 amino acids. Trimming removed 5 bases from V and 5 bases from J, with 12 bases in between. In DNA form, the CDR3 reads TGTGCCAGCAGTCAGGGCCCAGGGACTGAAGCTTTCTTT. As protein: CASSQGPGTEAFF.

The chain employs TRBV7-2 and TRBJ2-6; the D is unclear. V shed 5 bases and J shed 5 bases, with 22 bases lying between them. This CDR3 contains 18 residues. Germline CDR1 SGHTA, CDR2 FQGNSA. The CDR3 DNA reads TGTGCCAGCAGCGTAAGCACGAGACGACAAAGTCGGGCCAACGTCCTGACTTTC. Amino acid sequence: CASSVSTRRQSRANVLTF. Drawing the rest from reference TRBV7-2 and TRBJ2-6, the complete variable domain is GAGVSQSPSNKVTEKGKDVELRCDPISGHTALYWYRQSLGQGLEFLIYFQGNSAPDKSGLPSDRFSAERTGGSVSTLTIQRTQQEDSAVYLCASSVSTRRQSRANVLTFGAGSRLTVL.

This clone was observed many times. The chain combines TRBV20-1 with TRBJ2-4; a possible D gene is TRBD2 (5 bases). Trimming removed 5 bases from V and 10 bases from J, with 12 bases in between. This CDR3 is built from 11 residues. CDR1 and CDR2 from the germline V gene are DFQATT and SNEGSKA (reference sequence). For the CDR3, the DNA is TGCAGTGCTGGGCATAGGGAGATTCAGTACTTC. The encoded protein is CSAGHREIQYF.

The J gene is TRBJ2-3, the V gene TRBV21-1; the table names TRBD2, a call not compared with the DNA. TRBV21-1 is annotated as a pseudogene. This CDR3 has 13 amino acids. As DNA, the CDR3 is TGTCGACCGGGAGGTTATTTTGGAGATACGCAGTATTTT. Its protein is CRPGGYFGDTQYF.

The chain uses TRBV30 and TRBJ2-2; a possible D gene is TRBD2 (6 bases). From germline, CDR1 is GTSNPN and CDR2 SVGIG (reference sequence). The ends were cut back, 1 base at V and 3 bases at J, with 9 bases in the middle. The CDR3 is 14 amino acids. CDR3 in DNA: TGTGCCTGGAGTGCCGGGACTGACACCGGGGAGCTGTTTTTT. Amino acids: CAWSAGTDTGELFF.

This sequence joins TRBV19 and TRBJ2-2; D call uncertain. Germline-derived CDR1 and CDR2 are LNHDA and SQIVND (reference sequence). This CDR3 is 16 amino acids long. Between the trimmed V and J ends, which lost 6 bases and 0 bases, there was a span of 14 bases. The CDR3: CASRPWTTSNTGELFF. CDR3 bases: TGTGCCAGTAGGCCTTGGACCACCTCGAACACCGGGGAGCTGTTTTTT.

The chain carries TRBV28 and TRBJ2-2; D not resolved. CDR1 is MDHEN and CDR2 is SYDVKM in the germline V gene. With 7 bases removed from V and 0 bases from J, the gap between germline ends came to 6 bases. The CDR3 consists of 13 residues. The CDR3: CASKLTNTGELFF. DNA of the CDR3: TGTGCCAGCAAACTCACGAACACCGGGGAGCTGTTTTTT.

CDR3 loop: CASSVVGSLYNEQFF. Here the CDR3 DNA reads TGTGCCAGCAGCGTAGTGGGGAGCCTCTACAATGAGCAGTTCTTC. This chain joins TRBV9 and TRBJ2-1; a possible D gene is TRBD2 (5 bases). CDR1 and CDR2 from the germline V gene are SGDLS and YYNGEE. The CDR3 contains 15 residues. V lost 0 bases, J lost 3 bases, and 10 bases lay in between.

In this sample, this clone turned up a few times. The CDR3 is CASSLEAGGPYEQYF. In DNA, the CDR3 is TGTGCCAGCAGTTTAGAAGCGGGAGGCCCCTACGAGCAGTACTTC. The rearrangement uses TRBV27 and TRBJ2-7; 9 positions match TRBD2. Germline loops: CDR1 MNHEY, CDR2 SMNVEV (reference sequence). This CDR3 spans 15 amino acids. V was pared by 2 bases and J by 2 bases, with 4 bases of the junction left unmatched.

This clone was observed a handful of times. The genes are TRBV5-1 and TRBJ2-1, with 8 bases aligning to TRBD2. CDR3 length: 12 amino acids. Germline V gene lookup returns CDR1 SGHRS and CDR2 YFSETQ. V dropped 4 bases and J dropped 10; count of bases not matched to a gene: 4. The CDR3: CASSPGGNEQFF. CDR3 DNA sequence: TGCGCCAGCAGCCCGGGAGGGAACGAGCAGTTCTTC. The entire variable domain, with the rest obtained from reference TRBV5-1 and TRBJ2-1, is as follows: KAGVTQTPRYLIKTRGQQVTLSCSPISGHRSVSWYQQTPGQGLQFLFEYFSETQRNKGNFPGRFSGRQFSNSRSEMNVSTLELGDSALYLCASSPGGNEQFFGPGTRLTVL.

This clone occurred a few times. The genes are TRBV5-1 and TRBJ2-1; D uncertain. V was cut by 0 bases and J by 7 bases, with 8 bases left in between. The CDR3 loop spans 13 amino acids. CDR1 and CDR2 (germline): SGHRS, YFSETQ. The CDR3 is CASSLAWGNEQFF. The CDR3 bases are TGCGCCAGCAGCTTGGCATGGGGTAATGAGCAGTTCTTC.

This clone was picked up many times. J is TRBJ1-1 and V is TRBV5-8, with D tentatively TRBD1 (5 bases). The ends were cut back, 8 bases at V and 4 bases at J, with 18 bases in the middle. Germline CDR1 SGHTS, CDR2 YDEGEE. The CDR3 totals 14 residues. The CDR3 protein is CASTKGDMSTEAFF. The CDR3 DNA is TGTGCCAGTACGAAAGGGGATATGAGCACTGAAGCTTTCTTT.

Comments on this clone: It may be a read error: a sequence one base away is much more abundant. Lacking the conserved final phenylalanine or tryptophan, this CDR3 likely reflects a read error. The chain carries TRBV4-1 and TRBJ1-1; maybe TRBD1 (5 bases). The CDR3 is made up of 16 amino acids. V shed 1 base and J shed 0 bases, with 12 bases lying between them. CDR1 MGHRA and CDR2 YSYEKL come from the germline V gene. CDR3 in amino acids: CASSQVRQSMNTEAFC. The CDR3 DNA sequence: TGCGCCAGCAGCCAAGTAAGACAGTCGATGAACACTGAAGCTTTCTGT.

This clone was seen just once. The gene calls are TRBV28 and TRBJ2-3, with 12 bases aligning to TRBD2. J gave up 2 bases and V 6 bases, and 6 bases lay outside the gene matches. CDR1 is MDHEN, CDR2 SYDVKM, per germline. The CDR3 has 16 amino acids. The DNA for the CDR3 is TGTGCCAGCAGCCCCGGACTAGCGGGATACACAGATACGCAGTATTTT. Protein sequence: CASSPGLAGYTDTQYF.

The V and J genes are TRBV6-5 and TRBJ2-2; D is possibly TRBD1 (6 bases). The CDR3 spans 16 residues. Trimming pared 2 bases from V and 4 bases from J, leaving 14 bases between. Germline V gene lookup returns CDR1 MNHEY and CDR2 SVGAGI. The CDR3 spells CASSYGAGAGTGELFF. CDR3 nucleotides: TGTGCCAGCAGTTACGGGGCAGGGGCGGGCACCGGGGAGCTGTTTTTT.

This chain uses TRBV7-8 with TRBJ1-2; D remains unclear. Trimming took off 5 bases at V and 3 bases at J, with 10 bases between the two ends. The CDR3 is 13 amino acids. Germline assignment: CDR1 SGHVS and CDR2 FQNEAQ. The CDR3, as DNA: TGTGCCAGCAGCCAAGACCAGGACTATGGCTACACCTTC. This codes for CASSQDQDYGYTF.

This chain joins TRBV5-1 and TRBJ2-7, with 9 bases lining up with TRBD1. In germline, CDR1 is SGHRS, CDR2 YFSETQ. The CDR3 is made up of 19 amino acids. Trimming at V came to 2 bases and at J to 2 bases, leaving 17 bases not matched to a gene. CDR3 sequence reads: CASSLPLWEPTGGTYEQYF. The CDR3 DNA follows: TGCGCCAGCAGCTTACCCCTTTGGGAACCGACAGGGGGAACCTACGAGCAGTACTTC.

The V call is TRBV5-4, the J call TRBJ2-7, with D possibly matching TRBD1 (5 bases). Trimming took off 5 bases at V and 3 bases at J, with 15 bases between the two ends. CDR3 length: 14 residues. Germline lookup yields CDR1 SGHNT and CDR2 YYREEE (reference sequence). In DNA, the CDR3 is TGTGCCAGCAGGGACCCAAGGGGCAACTACGAGCAGTACTTC. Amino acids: CASRDPRGNYEQYF.

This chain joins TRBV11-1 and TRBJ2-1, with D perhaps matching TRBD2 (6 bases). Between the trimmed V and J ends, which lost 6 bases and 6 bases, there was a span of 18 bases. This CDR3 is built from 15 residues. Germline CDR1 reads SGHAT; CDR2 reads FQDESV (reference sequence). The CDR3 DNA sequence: TGTGCCAGCAGGGCCCCTTGGGGTAGCGGCAATGAGCAGTTCTTC. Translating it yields CASRAPWGSGNEQFF.

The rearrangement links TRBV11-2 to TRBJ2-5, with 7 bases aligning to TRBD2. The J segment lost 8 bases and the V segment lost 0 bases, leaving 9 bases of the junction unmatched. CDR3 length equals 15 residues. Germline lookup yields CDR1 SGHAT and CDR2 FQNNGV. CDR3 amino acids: CASSLDLAAKSTQYF. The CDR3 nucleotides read TGTGCCAGCAGCTTAGATCTAGCGGCGAAATCAACCCAGTACTTC.

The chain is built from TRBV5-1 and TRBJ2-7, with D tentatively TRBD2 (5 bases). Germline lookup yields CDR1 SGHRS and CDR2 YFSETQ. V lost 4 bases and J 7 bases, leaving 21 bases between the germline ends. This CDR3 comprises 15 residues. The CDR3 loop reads CASSPDGGNLGEQYF. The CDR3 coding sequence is TGCGCCAGCAGCCCGGACGGAGGCAATTTAGGGGAGCAGTACTTC. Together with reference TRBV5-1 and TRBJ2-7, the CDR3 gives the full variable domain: KAGVTQTPRYLIKTRGQQVTLSCSPISGHRSVSWYQQTPGQGLQFLFEYFSETQRNKGNFPGRFSGRQFSNSRSEMNVSTLELGDSALYLCASSPDGGNLGEQYFGPGTRLTVT.

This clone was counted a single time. The CDR3 region has the DNA TGTGCCAGCAGCCCGAGGTACAGGGGAGTGGGGGATGAGCAGTTCTTC. Amino acid sequence: CASSPRYRGVGDEQFF. This chain uses TRBV7-9 with TRBJ2-1; 7 bases line up with TRBD1. This CDR3 contains 16 residues. The V gene end was trimmed by 5 bases and the J gene end by 8 bases; junction bases not matched to a gene: 15. CDR1 is SEHNR and CDR2 is FQNEAQ in the germline V gene (reference sequence). The full variable domain, rest sourced from reference TRBV7-9 and TRBJ2-1, is DTGVSQNPRHKITKRGQNVTFRCDPISEHNRLYWYRQTLGQGPEFLTYFQNEAQLEKSRLLSDRFSAERPKGSFSTLEIQRTEQGDSAMYLCASSPRYRGVGDEQFFGPGTRLTVL.

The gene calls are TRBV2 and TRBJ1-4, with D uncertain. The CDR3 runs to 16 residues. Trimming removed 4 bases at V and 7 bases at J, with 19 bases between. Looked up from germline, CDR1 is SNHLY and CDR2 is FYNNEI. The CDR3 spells CASSVQRAGAGEKLFF. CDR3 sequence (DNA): TGTGCCAGCAGTGTTCAGAGGGCAGGCGCCGGTGAAAAACTGTTTTTT.

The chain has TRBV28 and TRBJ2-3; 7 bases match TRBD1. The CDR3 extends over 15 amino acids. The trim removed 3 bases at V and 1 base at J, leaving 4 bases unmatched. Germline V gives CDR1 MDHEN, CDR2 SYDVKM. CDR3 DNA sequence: TGTGCCAGCAGTTTTGAGGGACAGCGCACAGATACGCAGTATTTT. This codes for CASSFEGQRTDTQYF. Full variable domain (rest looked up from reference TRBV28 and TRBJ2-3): DVKVTQSSRYLVKRTGEKVFLECVQDMDHENMFWYRQDPGLGLRLIYFSYDVKMKEKGDIPEGYSVSREKKERFSLILESASTNQTSMYLCASSFEGQRTDTQYFGPGTRLTVL.

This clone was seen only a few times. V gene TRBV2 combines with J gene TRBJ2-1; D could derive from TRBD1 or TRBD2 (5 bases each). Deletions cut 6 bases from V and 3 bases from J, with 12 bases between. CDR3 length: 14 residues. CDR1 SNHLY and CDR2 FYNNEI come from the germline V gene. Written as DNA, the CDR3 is TGTGCCAGCAGAGCCGGGACCAACTACAATGAGCAGTTCTTC. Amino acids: CASRAGTNYNEQFF.